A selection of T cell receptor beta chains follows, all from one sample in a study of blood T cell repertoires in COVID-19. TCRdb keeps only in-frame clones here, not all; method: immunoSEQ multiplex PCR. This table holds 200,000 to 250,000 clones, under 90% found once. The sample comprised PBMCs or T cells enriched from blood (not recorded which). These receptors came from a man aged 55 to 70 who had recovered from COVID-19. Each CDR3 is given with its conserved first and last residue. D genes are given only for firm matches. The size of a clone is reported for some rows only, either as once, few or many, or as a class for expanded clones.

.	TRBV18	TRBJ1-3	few	TGTGCCAGCTCACCACCGGGGGCAACTGGAAACACCATATATTTT	CASSPPGATGNTIYF
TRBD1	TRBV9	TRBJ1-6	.	TGTGCCAGCAGCGCCCTCCCGACAGGGGGTAATTCACCCCTCCACTTT	CASSALPTGGNSPLHF
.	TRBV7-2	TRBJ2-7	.	TGTGCCAGCAGCTTGTTTCAGGGTTCCTACGAGCAGTACTTC	CASSLFQGSYEQYF
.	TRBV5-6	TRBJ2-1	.	TGTGCCAGCAGCTTGGTAGCCAGCAATGAGCAGTTCTTC	CASSLVASNEQFF
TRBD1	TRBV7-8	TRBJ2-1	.	TGTGCCAGCAGCCTTGACAGGGACAATGAGCAGTTCTTC	CASSLDRDNEQFF
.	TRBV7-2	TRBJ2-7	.	TGTGCCAGCAGCTTAGTGGCCCAAACCTACGAGCAGTACTTC	CASSLVAQTYEQYF
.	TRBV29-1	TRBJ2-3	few	TGCAGCGCGGCCGGCCCGACTAGACACACAGATACGCAGTATTTT	CSAAGPTRHTDTQYF
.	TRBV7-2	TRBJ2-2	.	TGTGCCAGCAGCTTGGGACAGAACACCGGGGAGCTGTTTTTT	CASSLGQNTGELFF
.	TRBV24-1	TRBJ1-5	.	TGTGCCACCAGTGAAACATATAGCAATCAGCCCCAGCATTTT	CATSETYSNQPQHF
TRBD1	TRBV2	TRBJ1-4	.	TGTGCCAGCAGTGAAAATCCAGGGGGGAATGAAAAACTGTTTTTT	CASSENPGGNEKLFF
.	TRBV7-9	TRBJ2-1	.	TGTGCCAGCAGCCTCCGGGACACGATTGGCTCCTACAATGAGCAGTTCTTC	CASSLRDTIGSYNEQFF
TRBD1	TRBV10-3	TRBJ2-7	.	TGTGCCATCAGTCCGGGGGACAGGACAAAGGGCGCGCAGTACTTC	CAISPGDRTKGAQYF
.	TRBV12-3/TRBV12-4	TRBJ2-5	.	TGTGCCAGCAGTTGGGGGGGCGAGACCCAGTACTTC	CASSWGGETQYF
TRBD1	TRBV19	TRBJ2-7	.	TGTGCCAGTGGACAGGGGGGCATCGACGAGCAGTACTTC	CASGQGGIDEQYF
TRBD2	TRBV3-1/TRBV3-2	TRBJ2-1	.	TGTGCCAGCAGCCAAGATTGGCTAGCGGCATACAATGAGCAGTTCTTC	CASSQDWLAAYNEQFF
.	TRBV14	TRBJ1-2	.	TGTGCCAGCAGCCAAGATATCCAGGTGGAGGGGACGCATGGCTACACCTTC	CASSQDIQVEGTHGYTF
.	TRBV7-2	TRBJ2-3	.	TGTGCCAGCAGCTTCATAAGGGGTGCAGATACGCAGTATTTT	CASSFIRGADTQYF
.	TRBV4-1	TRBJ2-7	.	TGCGCCAGCAGCCAAGAAGGAACAGACTACTACGAGCAGTACTTC	CASSQEGTDYYEQYF
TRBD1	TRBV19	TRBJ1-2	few	TGTGCCAGTAACCTGGGGACAGGGGCTAACTATGGCTACACCTTC	CASNLGTGANYGYTF
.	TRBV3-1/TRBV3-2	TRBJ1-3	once	TGTGCCAGCAGCCCACACAGCTCCTCTGGAAACACCATATATTTT	CASSPHSSSGNTIYF
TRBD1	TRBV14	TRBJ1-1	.	TGTGCCAGCAGCCCAAAGGAGGGGGCGAACACTGAAGCTTTCTTT	CASSPKEGANTEAFF
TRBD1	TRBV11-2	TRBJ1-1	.	TGTGCCAGCAGCAGACAGGGACTCGGCACTGAAGCTTTCTTT	CASSRQGLGTEAFF
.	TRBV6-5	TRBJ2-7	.	TGTGCCAGCTCCCGCGTGGGGCACGACGAGCAGTACTTC	CASSRVGHDEQYF
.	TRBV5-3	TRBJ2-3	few	TGTGCCAGAAGCTACAAACCAAGGGGTGCAGATACGCAGTATTTT	CARSYKPRGADTQYF
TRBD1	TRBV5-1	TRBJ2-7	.	TGCGCCAGCAGCTTGTTGACAGGGGACTACGAGCAGTACTTC	CASSLLTGDYEQYF
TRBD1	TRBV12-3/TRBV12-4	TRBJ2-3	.	TGTGCCAGCAAACCACAGGGGGCGCCCCTGTATTTT	CASKPQGAPLYF
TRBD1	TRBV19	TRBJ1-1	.	TGTGCCAGTATGGACAGGCAGTACACTGAAGCTTTCTTT	CASMDRQYTEAFF
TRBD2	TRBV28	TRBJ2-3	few	TGTGCCAGCAGTCTAGCGGGGGTAACAGATACGCAGTATTTT	CASSLAGVTDTQYF
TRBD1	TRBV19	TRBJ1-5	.	TGTGCCAGTAGTCTCCGGGCGACAGGGTCCTCGATCCAGCCCCAGCATTTT	CASSLRATGSSIQPQHF
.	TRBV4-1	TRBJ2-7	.	TGCGCCAGCAGCCAAGATCCCACCAGTTGGCGGGAGCAGTACTTC	CASSQDPTSWREQYF
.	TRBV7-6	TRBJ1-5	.	TGTGCCAGCAGCTTAGCCCCAGGGGGCAATCAGCCCCAGCATTTT	CASSLAPGGNQPQHF
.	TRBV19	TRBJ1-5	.	TGTGCCAGTAGTATACTTTGGCATAGCAATCAGCCCCAGCATTTT	CASSILWHSNQPQHF
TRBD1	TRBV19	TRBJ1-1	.	TGTGCCAGTAGTACCTGGACAGGGGGCCCCATGAACACTGAAGCTTTCTTT	CASSTWTGGPMNTEAFF
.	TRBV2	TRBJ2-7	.	TGTGCCAGCAGCCCAGGGTACTTCAACGAGCAGTACTTC	CASSPGYFNEQYF
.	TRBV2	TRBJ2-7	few	TGTGCCAGCAGCGAAATGGACAGCCCCTACGAGCAGTACTTC	CASSEMDSPYEQYF
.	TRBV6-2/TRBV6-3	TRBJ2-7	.	TGTGCCAGCAGTTACTCGGGCAGGGGATACGAGCAGTACTTC	CASSYSGRGYEQYF
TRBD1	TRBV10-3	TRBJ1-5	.	TGTGCCATCAGTGAGGGACAGGGCAGCAATCAGCCCCAGCATTTT	CAISEGQGSNQPQHF
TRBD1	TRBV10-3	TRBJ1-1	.	TGTGCCATCAGAGAACAGGGGAGTTGGACTGAAGCTTTCTTT	CAIREQGSWTEAFF
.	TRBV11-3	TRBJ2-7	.	TGTGCCAGCAGCCCCCAGGGTAACTACGAGCAGTACTTC	CASSPQGNYEQYF
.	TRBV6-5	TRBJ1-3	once	TGTGCCAGCAATTGGGGCGTACCCTCTGGAAACACCATATATTTT	CASNWGVPSGNTIYF
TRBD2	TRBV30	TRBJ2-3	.	TGTGCCTGGAGACCCTGGACTAGCGGGGGGGCTACAGATACGCAGTATTTT	CAWRPWTSGGATDTQYF
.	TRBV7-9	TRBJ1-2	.	TGTGCCAGCAGCTTATTACAGGGAGCTAACTATGGCTACACCTTC	CASSLLQGANYGYTF
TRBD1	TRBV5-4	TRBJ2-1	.	TGTGCCAGCAGGGCCGGGACAGGGGCAGACAATGAGCAGTTCTTC	CASRAGTGADNEQFF
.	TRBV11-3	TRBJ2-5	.	TGTGCCAGCCGAGGAGGGGCAGAGGAGACCCAGTACTTC	CASRGGAEETQYF
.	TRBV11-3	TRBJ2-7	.	TGTGCCAGCAGCGCCAGTTACGAGCAGTACTTC	CASSASYEQYF
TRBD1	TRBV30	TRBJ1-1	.	TGTGCCTGGAGTAGGGACAGGGCTAGCACTGAAGCTTTCTTT	CAWSRDRASTEAFF
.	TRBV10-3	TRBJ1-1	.	TGTGCCATCAGTGAGTCCAGGTGGACTGAAGCTTTCTTT	CAISESRWTEAFF
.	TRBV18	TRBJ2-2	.	TGTGCCAGCTCAGAAACAGGAGCGAACACCGGGGAGCTGTTTTTT	CASSETGANTGELFF
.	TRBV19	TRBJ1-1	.	TGTGCCAGTAGTGAAAATGGAGGGTTTAATGAAGCTTTCTTT	CASSENGGFNEAFF